The rows below give T cell receptor beta chains drawn from one sample of a study of blood T cells in healthy people across ages. TCRdb re-analysed the 5' RACE reads in MiXCR, keeping a single row per CDR3 protein. The sample holds 850,000 or so distinct CDR3 sequences, 29% seen once. The specimen was blood. The receptor set was obtained from a woman over 75 in good health. Both conserved end residues are part of each CDR3. D genes are given only for firm matches. Rows give clone size only sometimes, using once, few, many, or a class for an expanded clone.

TRBJ1-5 TRBD1 NA TRBV6-5 CASTQGDNQPQHF TGTGCCAGCACACAGGGGGACAATCAGCCCCAGCATTTT
TRBJ2-5 NA many TRBV6-1 CASSEILGRETQYF TGTGCCAGCAGTGAAATACTGGGAAGGGAGACCCAGTACTTC
TRBJ2-3 NA many TRBV4-1 CASSQEGGYTQYF TGCGCCAGCAGCCAAGAGGGGGGCTATACGCAGTATTTT
TRBJ2-6 TRBD1 NA TRBV7-3 CASSAQGATFSGANVLTF TGTGCCAGCAGCGCACAGGGGGCCACGTTTTCTGGGGCCAACGTCCTGACTTTC
TRBJ2-7 TRBD1 many TRBV12-3/TRBV12-4 CASSYRPGQSFEQYF TGTGCCAGCAGTTATAGGCCGGGACAGAGTTTCGAGCAGTACTTC
TRBJ2-1 TRBD1 NA TRBV4-3 CASSRPGQGCNEQFF TGCGCCAGCAGCCGGCCGGGACAGGGATGCAATGAGCAGTTCTTC
TRBJ2-1 NA NA TRBV9 CASSPTRGGTPNEQFF TGTGCCAGCAGCCCAACGAGGGGGGGAACCCCCAATGAGCAGTTCTTC
TRBJ2-2 NA NA TRBV12-3/TRBV12-4 CAGSFFVGGAGELFF TGTGCCGGCAGTTTTTTTGTGGGGGGAGCCGGGGAGCTGTTTTTT
TRBJ2-1 TRBD2 NA TRBV7-2 CASSRGGMANEQFF TGTGCCAGCAGCCGGGGGGGGATGGCCAATGAGCAGTTCTTC
TRBJ2-1 NA NA TRBV7-3 CASSLKAYNEQFF TGTGCCAGCAGCTTAAAGGCCTACAATGAGCAGTTCTTC
TRBJ2-1 NA many TRBV12-3/TRBV12-4 CASSLPQGNNEQFF TGTGCCAGCAGTTTACCCCAGGGGAACAATGAGCAGTTCTTC
TRBJ2-1 NA NA TRBV7-2 CASTRVYNEQFF TGTGCCAGCACCAGGGTTTACAATGAGCAGTTCTTC
TRBJ1-5 TRBD1 few TRBV6-2/TRBV6-3 CASTDLQGRDQPQHF TGTGCCAGCACCGATCTACAGGGGAGGGATCAGCCCCAGCATTTT
TRBJ2-7 NA many TRBV12-3/TRBV12-4 CASSEAGRLSYEQYF TGTGCCAGCAGTGAGGCCGGAAGATTATCCTACGAGCAGTACTTC
TRBJ1-4 NA many TRBV12-3/TRBV12-4 CASHQGLGEKLFF TGTGCCAGTCATCAGGGCTTAGGGGAAAAACTGTTTTTT
TRBJ2-2 TRBD2 NA TRBV28 CASTLGGGFTGELFF TGTGCCAGCACCCTGGGCGGGGGATTCACCGGGGAGCTGTTTTTT
TRBJ2-3 NA many TRBV6-2/TRBV6-3 CASSDGYTQYF TGTGCCAGCAGCGACGGTTATACGCAGTATTTT
TRBJ2-4 NA NA TRBV2 CASSGRKVTKNIQYF TGTGCCAGCAGTGGCCGGAAGGTAACCAAAAACATTCAGTACTTC
TRBJ1-1 NA few TRBV18 CASSPKEGSTKAFF TGTGCCAGCTCACCGAAGGAGGGGAGCACTAAAGCTTTCTTT
TRBJ2-1 NA NA TRBV25-1 CASTRPGPSYNEQFF TGTGCCAGCACCCGCCCGGGTCCATCCTACAATGAGCAGTTCTTC
TRBJ2-3 NA many TRBV6-2/TRBV6-3 CASTGGLGDTQYF TGTGCCTCGACCGGGGGACTCGGAGATACGCAGTATTTT
TRBJ2-7 TRBD2 many TRBV28 CASRTSGGNYEQYF TGTGCCAGCCGGACTAGCGGGGGTAACTACGAGCAGTACTTC
TRBJ1-2 TRBD1 NA TRBV14 CASSQGGGGTGYTF TGTGCCAGCAGCCAAGGAGGGGGCGGTACTGGCTACACCTTC
TRBJ2-7 TRBD2 NA TRBV7-8 CASSLGLAGTSSYEQYF TGTGCCAGCAGCTTAGGATTAGCGGGGACTAGCTCCTACGAGCAGTACTTC
TRBJ1-1 NA few TRBV19 CASSIKSGAFF TGTGCCAGTAGTATAAAGTCGGGGGCTTTCTTT
TRBJ2-6 NA many TRBV7-2 CASSSRGQSSGANVLTF TGTGCCAGCAGCTCCCGAGGTCAGAGCTCTGGGGCCAACGTCCTGACTTTC
TRBJ1-6 NA NA TRBV9 CASSVTDERSSPLHF TGTGCCAGCAGCGTTACAGACGAGAGAAGTTCACCCCTCCACTTT
TRBJ2-1 TRBD2 many TRBV20-1 CSARSPGLAGGRNEQFF TGCAGTGCTAGATCACCGGGACTAGCGGGGGGGCGCAATGAGCAGTTCTTC
TRBJ1-6 NA NA TRBV28 CASSLLGGRSPLHF TGTGCCAGCAGTTTATTGGGGGGACGCTCACCCCTCCACTTT
TRBJ2-5 TRBD1 NA TRBV5-1 CASSLNPGQGGGETQYF TGCGCCAGCAGCCTGAATCCGGGACAGGGTGGGGGAGAGACCCAGTACTTC
TRBJ1-1 NA few TRBV29-1 CSVVGGRTEAFF TGCAGCGTTGTTGGGGGGCGCACTGAAGCTTTCTTT
TRBJ1-5 NA many TRBV6-2/TRBV6-3 CASSYQPSAGNQPQHF TGTGCCAGCAGTTACCAACCTTCGGCAGGTAATCAGCCCCAGCATTTT
TRBJ2-7 TRBD2 many TRBV5-5 CASSSPGLATQYF TGTGCCAGCAGCTCACCGGGACTAGCTACGCAGTACTTC
TRBJ2-2 TRBD1 NA TRBV27 CASRTGEKVTGELFF TGTGCCAGCCGGACAGGGGAGAAGGTCACCGGGGAGCTGTTTTTT
TRBJ2-7 NA NA TRBV15 CATSRGMGFSYEQYF TGTGCCACCAGCAGAGGTATGGGGTTCTCCTACGAGCAGTACTTC